Sequencing of this TCR beta chain was carried out in a study of OX40 agonist ivuxolimab in advanced cancers. Sequencing was performed with immunoSEQ multiplex PCR; in TCRdb, only in-frame clones are kept and a portion is missing. The table shows some 41,000 clones, with around 90% occurring only once. With 4 bases clipped from V and 4 bases from J, the junction kept 5 bases outside the gene matches. The CDR3 is 14 amino acids. Germline assignment: CDR1 MNHNS and CDR2 SASEGT. The sample holds a few counts of this clone. V usage is TRBV6-1 and J usage is TRBJ1-2; TRBD1 matches 8 bases. The sample consisted of CD4+ or CD8+ T cells sorted from blood, taken in a trial of the OX40 agonist ivuxolimab. The receptor's source is an adult with an advanced solid tumor such as melanoma, head and neck, liver or kidney cancer. The CDR3 protein is CASSGTGRGYGYTF. CDR3 sequence (DNA): TGTGCCAGCAGTGGGACAGGGCGCGGCTATGGCTACACCTTC.